This TCR beta chain stems from a study of cytomegalovirus exposure and HLA in healthy donors. The CDR3 spans 14 residues. Per the germline V gene, CDR1 is LNHNV and CDR2 is YYDKDF (reference sequence). The V gene lost 0 bases and the J gene lost 7 bases, with 9 bases spanning the gap. Worth noting for this clone: Its antigen is not known.

With 60 Vbeta and 13 Jbeta primers, the PCR was carried out. Profiled with immunoSEQ multiplex PCR; TCRdb holds only in-frame clones, not every one. The sample lists some 200,000 clones, roughly 77% occurring once. Broader study findings: It was shown in a later analysis that HLA-associated TCR beta chains were more clonally expanded than other, equally common chains. A few of the chains that were CMV-associated were confirmed in vitro to be specific for CMV antigens.

V is TRBV15 and J is TRBJ2-2; no reliable D call. The sample was PBMCs. The receptor's source is a male donor in good health and CMV-seropositive. In DNA, the CDR3 is TGTGCCACCAGCAGAGATCCCCCGGGCGGGGAGCTGTTTTTT. Protein product: CATSRDPPGGELFF.